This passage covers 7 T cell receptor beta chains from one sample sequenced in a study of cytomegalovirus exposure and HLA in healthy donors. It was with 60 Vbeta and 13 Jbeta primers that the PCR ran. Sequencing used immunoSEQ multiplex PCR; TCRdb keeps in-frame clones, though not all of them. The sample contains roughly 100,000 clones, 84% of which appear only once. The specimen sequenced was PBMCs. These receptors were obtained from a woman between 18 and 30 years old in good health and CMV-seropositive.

The CDR3 DNA sequence: TGTGCCAGCAGTGAAGCGCCGCAGGGGTTGAATATATACTTCTACGAGCAGTACTTC. It specifies CASSEAPQGLNIYFYEQYF. V gene TRBV6-1 combines with J gene TRBJ2-7, with D perhaps matching TRBD1 (6 bases). The CDR3 totals 19 residues. The V end lost 0 bases, the J end lost 3 bases, and 24 bases lay between the germline ends. Per germline, CDR1 MNHNS and CDR2 SASEGT.

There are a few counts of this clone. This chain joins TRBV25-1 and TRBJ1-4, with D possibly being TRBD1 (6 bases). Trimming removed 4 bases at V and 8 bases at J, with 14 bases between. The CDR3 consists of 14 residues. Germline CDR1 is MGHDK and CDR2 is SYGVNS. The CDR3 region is CASSVPDTGEKLFF. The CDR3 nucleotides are TGTGCCAGCAGTGTACCAGACACAGGGGAAAAACTGTTTTTT.

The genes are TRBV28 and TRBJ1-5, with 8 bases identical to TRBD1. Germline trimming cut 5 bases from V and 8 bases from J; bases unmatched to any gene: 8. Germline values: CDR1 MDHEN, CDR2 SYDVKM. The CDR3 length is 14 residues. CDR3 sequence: CASSTTQGVKPQHF. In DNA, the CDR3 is TGTGCCAGCAGTACCACACAGGGGGTTAAGCCCCAGCATTTT.

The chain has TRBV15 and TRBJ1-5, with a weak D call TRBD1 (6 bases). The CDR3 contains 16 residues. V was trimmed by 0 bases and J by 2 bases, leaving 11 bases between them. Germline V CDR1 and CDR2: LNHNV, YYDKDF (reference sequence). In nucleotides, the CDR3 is TGTGCCACCAGCAGAGATCCGGACAGTCGCAATCAGCCCCAGCATTTT. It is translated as CATSRDPDSRNQPQHF.

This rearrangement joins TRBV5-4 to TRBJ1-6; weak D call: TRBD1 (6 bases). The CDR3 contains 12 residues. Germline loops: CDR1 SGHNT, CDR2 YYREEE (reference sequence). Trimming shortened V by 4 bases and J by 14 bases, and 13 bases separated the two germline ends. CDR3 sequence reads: CASSTPQGTLHF. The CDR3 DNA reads TGTGCCAGCAGCACGCCTCAGGGGACCCTCCACTTT.

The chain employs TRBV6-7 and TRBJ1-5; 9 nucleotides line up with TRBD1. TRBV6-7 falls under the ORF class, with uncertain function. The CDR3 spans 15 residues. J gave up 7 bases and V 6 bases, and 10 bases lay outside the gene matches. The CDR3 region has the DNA TGTGCCAGCAGCGGGGACAGGGTCTGGGGACAGCCCCAGCATTTT. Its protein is CASSGDRVWGQPQHF.

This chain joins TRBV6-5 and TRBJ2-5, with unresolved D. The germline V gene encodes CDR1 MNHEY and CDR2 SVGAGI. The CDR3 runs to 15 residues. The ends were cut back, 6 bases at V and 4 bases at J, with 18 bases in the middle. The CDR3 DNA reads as TGTGCCAGCAGCCTCGGAACCCCCGGCGGAGAGACCCAGTACTTC. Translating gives CASSLGTPGGETQYF.